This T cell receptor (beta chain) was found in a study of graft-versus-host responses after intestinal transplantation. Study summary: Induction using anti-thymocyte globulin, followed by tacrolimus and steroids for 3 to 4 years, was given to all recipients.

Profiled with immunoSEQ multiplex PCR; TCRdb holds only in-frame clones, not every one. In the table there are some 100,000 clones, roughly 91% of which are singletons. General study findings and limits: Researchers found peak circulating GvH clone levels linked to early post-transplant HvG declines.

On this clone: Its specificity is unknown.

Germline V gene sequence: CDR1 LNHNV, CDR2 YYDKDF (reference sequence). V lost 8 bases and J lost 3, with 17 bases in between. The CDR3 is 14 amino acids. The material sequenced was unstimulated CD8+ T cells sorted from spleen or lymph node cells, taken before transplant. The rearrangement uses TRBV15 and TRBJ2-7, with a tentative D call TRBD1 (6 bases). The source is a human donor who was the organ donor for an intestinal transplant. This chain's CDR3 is CATSRQATGYEQYF. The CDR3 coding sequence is TGTGCCACCTCCCGACAGGCAACAGGCTACGAGCAGTACTTC.